Detailed here is one TCR beta chain. Its antigen is still unknown. PCR was performed using 60 Vbeta and 13 Jbeta primers. Assay: immunoSEQ multiplex PCR; the TCRdb copy retains only in-frame clones and omits some. This repertoire shows 250,000 to 350,000 clones, 80% found once; its top ten account for about 0.3%. The entry originates in a study of cytomegalovirus exposure and HLA in healthy donors. Regarding the study as a whole: Reportedly, diagnosis of cytomegalovirus status by the classifier showed high specificity and sensitivity.

V gave up 2 bases and J gave up 4 bases, with 14 bases separating them. The CDR3 has 15 residues. Germline CDR1 SEHNR, CDR2 FQNEAQ (reference sequence). The rearrangement uses TRBV7-9 and TRBJ1-2; D is undetermined. Sequencing was performed on PBMCs. The origin of this receptor is a girl aged 2 to 10 in good health and CMV-seronegative. The CDR3 coding sequence is TGTGCCAGCAGCTTATCCGAGGAGAACTTCTATGGCTACACCTTC. The encoded protein is CASSLSEENFYGYTF.